The 17 T cell receptor beta chains presented below share a single source sample, sequenced in a study of blood T cell repertoires in COVID-19. Libraries were prepared by immunoSEQ multiplex PCR; TCRdb keeps only in-frame clonotypes and omits some of them. This sample has about 58,000 clones; 88% occur once, and the top ten carry roughly 8%. Material for sequencing was peripheral blood. These receptors were collected from a woman between 70 and 85 years old with active COVID-19.

The CDR3 DNA sequence: TGTGCCAGCAGCTTAACGGGGGGTATAGCAGATACGCAGTATTTT. Amino acid sequence: CASSLTGGIADTQYF. V usage is TRBV7-3 and J usage is TRBJ2-3; D is possibly TRBD2 (6 bases). Per the germline V gene, CDR1 is SGHTA and CDR2 is FQGTGA. V was pared by 0 bases and J by 4 bases, with 11 bases between. The CDR3 has 15 amino acids. The whole variable domain, filled in from reference TRBV7-3 and TRBJ2-3, reads GAGVSQTPSNKVTEKGKYVELRCDPISGHTALYWYRQSLGQGPEFLIYFQGTGAADDSGLPNDRFFAVRPEGSVSTLKIQRTERGDSAVYLCASSLTGGIADTQYFGPGTRLTVL.

The J gene is TRBJ1-3, the V gene TRBV5-1, with 7 bases aligning to TRBD1. The germline V gene encodes CDR1 SGHRS and CDR2 YFSETQ. The CDR3 consists of 14 residues. V dropped 4 bases and J dropped 2; count of bases not matched to a gene: 3. DNA for the CDR3: TGCGCCAGCAGCATGACAGGGACTGGAAACACCATATATTTT. This sequence encodes CASSMTGTGNTIYF.

V is TRBV6-5 and J is TRBJ2-3; a possible D gene is TRBD2 (6 bases). Germline CDR1 is MNHEY and CDR2 is SVGAGI. The CDR3 runs to 14 residues. V was cut by 5 bases and J by 5 bases, with 14 bases left in between. CDR3 in amino acids: CASSHQEGGDTQYF. In DNA, the CDR3 is TGTGCCAGCAGTCACCAGGAGGGAGGAGATACGCAGTATTTT.

This clone has only one observation. The chain links TRBV9 to TRBJ2-5; 10 nucleotides line up with TRBD2. The CDR3 totals 17 residues. The germline V gene has CDR1 SGDLS and CDR2 YYNGEE. The V and J ends lost 0 bases and 4 bases, in that order; junction bases with no gene match: 9. CDR3 amino acids: CASSVAQVAGGRETQYF. Here the CDR3 DNA reads TGTGCCAGCAGCGTAGCGCAAGTAGCGGGAGGTCGAGAGACCCAGTACTTC.

The J gene is TRBJ1-6, the V gene TRBV6-5, with D perhaps matching TRBD1 (5 bases). Between the trimmed V and J ends, which lost 7 bases and 7 bases, there was a span of 11 bases. Germline V gene data show CDR1 as MNHEY and CDR2 as SVGAGI. The CDR3 loop spans 13 amino acids. Here the CDR3 DNA reads TGTGCCAGCACCCGGGACTACAATTCACCCCTCCACTTT. As protein: CASTRDYNSPLHF.

V is TRBV5-1 and J is TRBJ2-5; TRBD1 agrees at 7 bases. Germline V CDR1 and CDR2: SGHRS, YFSETQ. The CDR3 has 15 amino acids. V dropped 0 bases and J dropped 5; count of bases not matched to a gene: 7. DNA of the CDR3: TGCGCCAGCAGCTTGGCCGAAGGGACAGCGGAGACCCAGTACTTC. It encodes CASSLAEGTAETQYF.

V and J are TRBV19 and TRBJ2-5; 7 nucleotides align to TRBD1. With 8 bases clipped from V and 5 bases from J, the junction kept 11 bases outside the gene matches. The germline V gene encodes CDR1 LNHDA and CDR2 SQIVND (reference sequence). This CDR3 region has 14 residues. This chain's CDR3 is CASRDRGGLETQYF. CDR3 DNA: TGTGCCAGTCGGGACAGAGGAGGACTTGAGACCCAGTACTTC.

This sequence joins TRBV5-1 and TRBJ2-5; D is perhaps TRBD2 (6 bases). The CDR3 runs to 15 residues. CDR1 and CDR2 from the germline V gene are SGHRS and YFSETQ. V was shortened by 0 bases and J by 5 bases, with 14 bases between the two germline ends. The CDR3 bases are TGCGCCAGCAGCTTGGCGGGGGAGCTGCGGGAGACCCAGTACTTC. It is translated as CASSLAGELRETQYF.

The gene calls are TRBV19 and TRBJ1-5; TRBD1 aligns across 7 bases. The CDR3 runs to 17 residues. The V and J ends lost 5 bases and 0 bases, in that order; junction bases with no gene match: 10. The germline gives CDR1 LNHDA, CDR2 SQIVND (reference sequence). The CDR3 DNA is TGTGCCAGTAGTGGAGGGGACAGACACTATAGCAATCAGCCCCAGCATTTT. Its protein product is CASSGGDRHYSNQPQHF.

The chain recombines TRBV28 with TRBJ2-1, with 13 bases matching TRBD2. Germline V CDR1 and CDR2: MDHEN, SYDVKM. There are 17 residues in the CDR3. V was pared by 6 bases and J by 8 bases, with 13 bases of the junction left unmatched. The CDR3, as DNA: TGTGCCAGCAGGGTCCTGGGACTAGCGGGACCAGGCGATGAGCAGTTCTTC. Translation gives CASRVLGLAGPGDEQFF.

The chain combines TRBV5-1 with TRBJ2-1, with 12 positions matching TRBD2. Germline V gene sequence: CDR1 SGHRS, CDR2 YFSETQ. The length of the CDR3 is 17 residues. V shed 3 bases and J 7 bases; nucleotides not matched to a gene: 11. The CDR3 DNA reads TGCGCCAGCAGCTCGGGAGGTCTAGCGGGAGGGGGAAATGAGCAGTTCTTC. Its protein product is CASSSGGLAGGGNEQFF.

The J gene is TRBJ1-5, the V gene TRBV2; D gene ambiguous. The CDR3 has 15 residues. In germline, CDR1 is SNHLY, CDR2 FYNNEI. With 1 base removed from V and 1 base from J, the gap between germline ends came to 8 bases. DNA of the CDR3: TGTGCCAGCAGTGAAGATGGGAGCAGCAATCAGCCCCAGCATTTT. The encoded protein is CASSEDGSSNQPQHF.

DNA for the CDR3: TGCGCCAGCAGCCGATGGACTAGCGGGAGGGCCGGACAAATTGAGACCCAGTACTTC. Translated: CASSRWTSGRAGQIETQYF. This chain links TRBV5-1 with TRBJ2-5; TRBD2 aligns across 15 bases. J gave up 5 bases and V 4 bases, and 15 bases lay outside the gene matches. This CDR3 is built from 19 residues. CDR1 is SGHRS, CDR2 YFSETQ, per germline. The entire variable domain, with the rest obtained from reference TRBV5-1 and TRBJ2-5, is as follows: KAGVTQTPRYLIKTRGQQVTLSCSPISGHRSVSWYQQTPGQGLQFLFEYFSETQRNKGNFPGRFSGRQFSNSRSEMNVSTLELGDSALYLCASSRWTSGRAGQIETQYFGPGTRLLVL.

This clone occurred once. The chain has TRBV4-1 and TRBJ2-7, with TRBD2 identical over 12 bases. The CDR3 is made up of 16 amino acids. J lost 4 bases, V lost 4 bases, and 8 bases had no gene match. Per germline, CDR1 MGHRA and CDR2 YSYEKL. DNA for the CDR3: TGCGCCAGCAGCCGACTACGGACTAGCGGGACTTACGAGCAGTACTTC. It is translated as CASSRLRTSGTYEQYF.

The V gene is TRBV4-1, the J gene TRBJ2-3; D possibly corresponds to TRBD1 (6 bases). Germline CDR1 is MGHRA and CDR2 is YSYEKL. V lost 1 base, J lost 1 base, and 21 bases lay in between. This CDR3 contains 19 residues. The CDR3 nucleotides read TGCGCCAGCAGCCAAGTAATCAGCGCAGACAGGACCGGCACAGATACGCAGTATTTT. It translates to CASSQVISADRTGTDTQYF.

V usage is TRBV9 and J usage is TRBJ2-3, with D unclear. The germline V and J ends were trimmed by 0 bases and 2 bases, with 4 bases remaining between them. The germline V gene encodes CDR1 SGDLS and CDR2 YYNGEE. The CDR3 loop spans 13 amino acids. DNA for the CDR3: TGTGCCAGCAGCGTAGCTCCCACAGATACGCAGTATTTT. Amino acid sequence: CASSVAPTDTQYF.

This chain links TRBV24-1 with TRBJ2-3, with 11 bases aligning to TRBD2. The CDR3 is made up of 17 amino acids. The J segment lost 3 bases and the V segment lost 8 bases, leaving 12 bases of the junction unmatched. Germline lookup yields CDR1 KGHDR and CDR2 SFDVKD. This CDR3 is CATNHPPLAGATDTQYF. The CDR3 coding sequence is TGTGCCACCAATCATCCCCCACTAGCGGGAGCGACAGATACGCAGTATTTT.